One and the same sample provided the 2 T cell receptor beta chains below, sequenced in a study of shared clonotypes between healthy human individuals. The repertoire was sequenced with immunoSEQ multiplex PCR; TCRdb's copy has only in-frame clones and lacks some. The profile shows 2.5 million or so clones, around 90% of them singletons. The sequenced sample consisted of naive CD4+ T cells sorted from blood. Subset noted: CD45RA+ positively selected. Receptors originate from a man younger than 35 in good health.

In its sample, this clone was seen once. The CDR3 here is CASSLEASGNSRETQYF. The CDR3 DNA is TGCGCCAGCAGCTTGGAGGCTAGCGGGAACTCCCGGGAGACCCAGTACTTC. The gene calls are TRBV5-1 and TRBJ2-5; TRBD2 matches at 9 bases. CDR1 SGHRS and CDR2 YFSETQ come from the germline V gene. This CDR3 spans 17 amino acids. V gave up 0 bases and J gave up 5 bases; unmatched junction bases: 11.

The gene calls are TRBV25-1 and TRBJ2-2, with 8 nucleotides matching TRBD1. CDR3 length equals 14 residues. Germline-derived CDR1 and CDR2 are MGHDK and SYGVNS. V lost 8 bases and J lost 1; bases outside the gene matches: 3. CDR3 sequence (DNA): TGTGCCAGCCAGACAGGGGTGAACACCGGGGAGCTGTTTTTT. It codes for CASQTGVNTGELFF.